This T cell receptor beta chain came from a study of post-analysis software for immune sequencing data. Whole-study findings and limits: A few TRBV segments appeared more often in patients than in controls, and TRBV5-6, TRBV5-1 and TRBV20-1 were among these.

This clonotype was counted between two and nine times. Its target is not known. Trimming cost V 4 bases and J 4 bases; bases outside gene matches: 6. From germline, CDR1 is SGHRS and CDR2 YFSETQ. The CDR3 is 14 residues long. Prepared libraries of TCR beta cDNA carried unique molecular identifiers. MiXCR was run by TCRdb on the PCR reads, yielding one entry per CDR3 protein. The data hold 500,000 to 600,000 distinct CDR3 sequences, with around 40% observed a single time. V is TRBV5-1 and J is TRBJ2-5; 8 bases map to TRBD1. Sequencing was performed on blood. This TCR was sampled from a girl aged 5-17 years with multiple sclerosis. In DNA, the CDR3 is TGCGCCAGCAGCCAGACAGGGGAGAGAGAGACCCAGTACTTC. This codes for CASSQTGERETQYF.